Following are 5 T cell receptor beta chains from one sample sequenced in a study of T cells expressing NK-cell markers. From the 5' RACE reads, TCRdb lists one entry per CDR3 protein and no DNA. The specimen's table records 200,000 to 300,000 distinct CDR3 sequences. Sequencing was performed on blood T cells: a sorted CD56 or NKG2C T cell subset, CD4+ or CD8+ T cells, or bulk PBMC T cells (not recorded which). These receptors were collected from a young man in good health.

The chain is built from TRBV12-3 or TRBV12-4 and TRBJ2-5; the D call from TCRdb, TRBD1, cannot be confirmed without DNA. The length of the CDR3 is 13 residues. The CDR3 region is CASSWTGTETQYF.

The chain links TRBV12-3 or TRBV12-4 to TRBJ2-7; the TCRdb call, TRBD2, lacks DNA for checking. The CDR3 covers 14 residues. The CDR3 sequence: CASTPVGGVSEQYF.

The chain is built from TRBV6-5 and TRBJ1-5. The CDR3 spans 15 residues. Germline V CDR1 and CDR2: MNHEY, SVGAGI. CDR3 in amino acids: CASSYGVPSNQPQHF.

The chain carries TRBV5-4 and TRBJ2-5; the D call from TCRdb, TRBD1, cannot be confirmed without DNA. The germline V gene has CDR1 SGHNT and CDR2 YYREEE (reference sequence). The CDR3 has 15 amino acids. The chain's CDR3 is CASSLNRASQETQYF.

The chain uses TRBV25-1 and TRBJ2-1. CDR1 is MGHDK, CDR2 SYGVNS, per germline. The CDR3 has 14 residues. The chain's CDR3 is CASSDNGKIMEQFF.